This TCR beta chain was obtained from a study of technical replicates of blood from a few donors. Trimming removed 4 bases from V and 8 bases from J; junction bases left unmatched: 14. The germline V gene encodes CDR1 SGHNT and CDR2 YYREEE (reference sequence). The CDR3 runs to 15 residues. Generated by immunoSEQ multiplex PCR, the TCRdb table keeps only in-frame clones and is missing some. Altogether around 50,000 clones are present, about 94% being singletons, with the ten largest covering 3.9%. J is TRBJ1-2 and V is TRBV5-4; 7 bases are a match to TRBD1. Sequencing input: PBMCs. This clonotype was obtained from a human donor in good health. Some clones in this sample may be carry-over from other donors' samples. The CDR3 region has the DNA TGTGCCAGCAGCGGGGGCCGGGACAGACGGTCCGGCTACACCTTC. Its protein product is CASSGGRDRRSGYTF.